Following are 14 T cell receptor beta chains from one sample sequenced in a study of cytomegalovirus exposure and HLA in healthy donors. With 60 Vbeta and 13 Jbeta primers, the PCR was carried out. Method: immunoSEQ multiplex PCR; TCRdb's copy keeps in-frame clones and lacks some. The sample has approximately 150,000 clones, about 75% seen once. What was sequenced was PBMCs. These receptors originate from a man aged 18 to 30 in good health and CMV-seropositive.

The chain recombines TRBV18 with TRBJ2-1, with 8 bases matching TRBD2. J lost 2 bases, V lost 6 bases, and 9 bases had no gene match. Germline lookup yields CDR1 KGHSH and CDR2 LQKENI. This CDR3 has 16 residues. The CDR3 region has the DNA TGTGCCAGCTCCGGGGGGGGGAGGACGACCTACAATGAGCAGTTCTTC. This sequence encodes CASSGGGRTTYNEQFF.

CDR3 loop: CASSQDRQSYNEQFF. CDR3 nucleotide sequence: TGCGCCAGCAGCCAAGACCGACAGTCCTACAATGAGCAGTTCTTC. V is TRBV4-1 and J is TRBJ2-1; the D gene is possibly TRBD1 (5 bases). V was cut by 0 bases and J by 1 base, with 7 bases left in between. Germline-derived CDR1 and CDR2 are MGHRA and YSYEKL. CDR3 length: 15 residues.

The rearrangement joins TRBV7-9 to TRBJ1-3; weak D call: TRBD1 (6 bases). Trimming took 5 bases from V and 0 from J, leaving 14 bases between them. This CDR3 comprises 16 residues. CDR1 and CDR2 (germline): SEHNR, FQNEAQ (reference sequence). CDR3: CASSPTWTVSGNTIYF. CDR3 sequence (DNA): TGTGCCAGCAGCCCAACCTGGACAGTCTCTGGAAACACCATATATTTT.

The chain joins TRBV5-1 to TRBJ2-1; TRBD2 aligns across 12 bases. The CDR3 extends over 17 amino acids. V lost 0 bases to trimming and J lost 2 bases; unmatched junction nucleotides: 3. Per the germline V gene, CDR1 is SGHRS and CDR2 is YFSETQ. The CDR3 DNA follows: TGCGCCAGCAGCTTGGTCCTAGCGGGAGGGACCTACAATGAGCAGTTCTTC. As protein: CASSLVLAGGTYNEQFF. Combining the CDR3 with reference TRBV5-1 and TRBJ2-1 gives the whole variable domain KAGVTQTPRYLIKTRGQQVTLSCSPISGHRSVSWYQQTPGQGLQFLFEYFSETQRNKGNFPGRFSGRQFSNSRSEMNVSTLELGDSALYLCASSLVLAGGTYNEQFFGPGTRLTVL.

The chain combines TRBV10-3 with TRBJ2-3; the D gene is possibly TRBD1 (6 bases). The CDR3 runs to 13 residues. Germline CDR1 ENHRY, CDR2 SYGVKD. V dropped 5 bases and J dropped 4 bases, with 10 bases sitting between them. Here the CDR3 DNA reads TGTGCCATCAGTCGGGACACCTCAGATACGCAGTATTTT. Encoded protein: CAISRDTSDTQYF.

This chain connects TRBV7-2 to TRBJ2-5, with 15 bases identical to TRBD2. CDR1 and CDR2 from the germline V gene are SGHTA and FQGNSA. V lost 5 bases and J lost 5; bases outside the gene matches: 9. The CDR3 has 17 residues. The CDR3 nucleotides are TGTGCCAGCAGCCCCGGGACTAGCGGGAGGTCCGTTGAGACCCAGTACTTC. This encodes CASSPGTSGRSVETQYF.

The V call is TRBV6-4, the J call TRBJ2-6, with D perhaps matching TRBD1 (6 bases). The V end was cut by 3 bases, the J end by 2 bases, with 11 bases between. The CDR3 has 16 amino acids. Germline V lookup: CDR1 MRHNA, CDR2 SNTAGT. CDR3: CASSEGRGPGANVLTF. Here the CDR3 DNA reads TGTGCCAGCAGTGAAGGCAGGGGCCCTGGGGCCAACGTCCTGACTTTC.

The chain recombines TRBV28 with TRBJ1-5; weak D call: TRBD1 (5 bases). This CDR3 comprises 14 residues. From germline, CDR1 is MDHEN and CDR2 SYDVKM. V was cut by 1 base and J by 9 bases, with 13 bases left in between. Here the CDR3 reads CASSLFGGARPQHF. CDR3 in DNA: TGTGCCAGCAGTTTATTCGGAGGGGCAAGGCCCCAGCATTTT. Full variable domain (remainder filled in from reference TRBV28 and TRBJ1-5): DVKVTQSSRYLVKRTGEKVFLECVQDMDHENMFWYRQDPGLGLRLIYFSYDVKMKEKGDIPEGYSVSREKKERFSLILESASTNQTSMYLCASSLFGGARPQHFGDGTRLSIL.

The J gene is TRBJ1-5, the V gene TRBV7-8; the match to TRBD1 covers 7 bases. Germline V lookup: CDR1 SGHVS, CDR2 FQNEAQ. This CDR3 contains 15 residues. V dropped 2 bases and J dropped 5; count of bases not matched to a gene: 6. The CDR3 DNA is TGTGCCAGCAGCTTAAGAATGACAGGGTATCAGCCCCAGCATTTT. It encodes CASSLRMTGYQPQHF.

A single count supports this clone. The rearrangement joins TRBV19 to TRBJ1-2, with D possibly TRBD1 on 5 matching bases. The germline CDR1 and CDR2 sequences are LNHDA and SQIVND (reference sequence). V dropped 10 bases and J dropped 6 bases, with 18 bases sitting between them. This CDR3 spans 13 amino acids. Here the CDR3 reads CATQWGSGDGYTF. The CDR3 nucleotides read TGTGCCACCCAATGGGGCAGTGGGGATGGCTACACCTTC.

This clone was counted a few times. The chain has TRBV11-2 and TRBJ1-5, with unresolved D. Trimming stripped 5 bases from V and 7 bases from J, with 21 bases between. This CDR3 has 16 amino acids. Germline assignment: CDR1 SGHAT and CDR2 FQNNGV. The CDR3 loop reads CASSLGVGQHVQPQHF. The CDR3 nucleotides are TGTGCCAGCAGCCTGGGTGTGGGCCAGCACGTGCAGCCCCAGCATTTT.

The chain joins TRBV28 to TRBJ1-5; the D gene is possibly TRBD1 (5 bases). The CDR3 runs to 15 residues. V dropped 6 bases and J dropped 6 bases, with 18 bases sitting between them. The germline gives CDR1 MDHEN, CDR2 SYDVKM. In DNA, the CDR3 is TGTGCCAGCAGGCCCTCACAGGCGGGAGGTCAGCCCCAGCATTTT. It specifies CASRPSQAGGQPQHF.

V usage is TRBV6-6 and J usage is TRBJ2-7; 7 bases are a match to TRBD1. This CDR3 contains 13 residues. Unmatched junction bases numbered 4, after V lost 5 bases and J lost 3 bases. Germline V lookup: CDR1 MNHNY, CDR2 SVGAGI (reference sequence). The chain's CDR3 is CASSAQGVYEQYF. CDR3 bases: TGTGCCAGCAGTGCCCAGGGGGTCTACGAGCAGTACTTC.

This clone was seen a single time. The rearrangement links TRBV30 to TRBJ2-1; a possible D gene is TRBD2 (6 bases). CDR1 is GTSNPN, CDR2 SVGIG, per germline (reference sequence). This CDR3 spans 12 amino acids. V was shortened by 5 bases and J by 8 bases, with 13 bases between the two germline ends. The CDR3 here is CAWGGGFHEQFF. The DNA of the CDR3 is TGTGCCTGGGGAGGAGGGTTTCATGAGCAGTTCTTC.